One T cell receptor (beta chain) is described in this entry. These data belong to a study of blood T cells in healthy people across ages. A second 7 to 11 cycle PCR used barcoded and J-beta primers. MiXCR, run by TCRdb on the 5' RACE reads, gives a single entry per CDR3 protein. Counted here are 1.5 million to 2 million distinct CDR3 sequences, around 36% occurring once; the ten biggest clones make up about 11%. Trimming took 0 bases from V and 2 from J, leaving 8 bases between them. Germline lookup yields CDR1 KGHSH and CDR2 LQKENI. This CDR3 region has 14 residues. Sequencing was carried out using blood. The chain has TRBV18 and TRBJ2-7; D is uncertain. This TCR was sampled from a woman aged 25 to 45 in good health. The CDR3 DNA reads TGTGCCAGCTCACCACCGAGTCGGACCTACGAGCAGTACTTC. Its protein is CASSPPSRTYEQYF.